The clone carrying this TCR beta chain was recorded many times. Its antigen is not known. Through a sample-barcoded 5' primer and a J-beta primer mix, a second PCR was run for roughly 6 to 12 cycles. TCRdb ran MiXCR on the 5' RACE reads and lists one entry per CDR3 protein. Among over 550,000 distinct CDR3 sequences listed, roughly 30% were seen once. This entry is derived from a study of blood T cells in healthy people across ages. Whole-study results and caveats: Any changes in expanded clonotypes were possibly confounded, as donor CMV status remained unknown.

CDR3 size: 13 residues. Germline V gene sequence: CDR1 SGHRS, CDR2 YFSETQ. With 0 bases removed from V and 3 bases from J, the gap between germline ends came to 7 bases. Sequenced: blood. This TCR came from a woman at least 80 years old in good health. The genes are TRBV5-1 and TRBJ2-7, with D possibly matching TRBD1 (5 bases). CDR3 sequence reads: CASSLEGHYEQYF. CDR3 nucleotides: TGCGCCAGCAGCTTGGAGGGGCACTACGAGCAGTACTTC.